Each of the 21 T cell receptor beta chains below was sequenced from the same sample in a study of PD-L1 blockade in urothelial cancer. Indicated time point: pretreatment peripheral blood. Libraries were prepared by immunoSEQ multiplex PCR; TCRdb keeps only in-frame clonotypes and omits some of them. The sample records 60,000 to 65,000 clones, 80% to 85% being singletons. The sequenced sample was PBMCs, obtained around atezolizumab (anti-PD-L1) treatment. These TCRs come from a man aged 65 to 79 with urothelial cancer.

V gene TRBV10-2 combines with J gene TRBJ2-3; no clear D. The V gene's germline CDR1 is WSHSY and CDR2 SAAADI. Trimming removed 0 bases from V and 8 bases from J, with 6 bases in between. The CDR3 consists of 12 residues. The CDR3 region is CASSESRSTQYF. CDR3 coding DNA: TGCGCCAGCAGTGAGTCACGGAGTACGCAGTATTTT.

V gene TRBV18 combines with J gene TRBJ2-3, with 7 positions matching TRBD2. This CDR3 spans 15 amino acids. Germline CDR1 reads KGHSH; CDR2 reads LQKENI. V lost 6 bases to trimming and J lost 0 bases; unmatched junction nucleotides: 6. As DNA, the CDR3 is TGTGCCAGCTCGGCGGGACTAAGTAGCACAGATACGCAGTATTTT. It yields the protein CASSAGLSSTDTQYF.

This chain links TRBV19 with TRBJ1-5, with D perhaps matching TRBD1 (6 bases). CDR1 is LNHDA and CDR2 is SQIVND in the germline V gene (reference sequence). Trimming cost V 7 bases and J 1 base, with 14 bases left between them. This CDR3 has 15 amino acids. CDR3 in DNA: TGTGCCAGTACCACCGGGACACTAAGCAATCAGCCCCAGCATTTT. Its translation is CASTTGTLSNQPQHF.

This chain links TRBV5-8 with TRBJ2-7; D possibly corresponds to TRBD1 (6 bases). With 4 bases removed from V and 0 bases from J, the gap between germline ends came to 11 bases. The CDR3 is 14 amino acids. The germline V gene has CDR1 SGHTS and CDR2 YDEGEE. As DNA, the CDR3 is TGTGCCAGCAGCCCCAGGGGTTTCTCCTACGAGCAGTACTTC. Amino acids: CASSPRGFSYEQYF.

The sample holds one count of this clone. CDR3 amino acids: CASRTAEAFF. CDR3 bases: TGTGCCAGCAGGACAGCTGAAGCTTTCTTT. V gene TRBV27 combines with J gene TRBJ1-1; D might be TRBD1 (5 bases). V was pared by 6 bases and J by 6 bases, with 5 bases between. CDR1 is MNHEY, CDR2 SMNVEV, per germline (reference sequence). The CDR3 is made up of 10 amino acids.

The chain couples TRBV5-1 to TRBJ2-1; D is ambiguous. Trimming removed 4 bases from V and 8 bases from J, with 13 bases in between. Germline-derived CDR1 and CDR2 are SGHRS and YFSETQ. The CDR3 has 13 amino acids. CDR3 sequence reads: CASSPHGLDEQFF. DNA of the CDR3: TGCGCCAGCAGCCCCCACGGGTTAGATGAGCAGTTCTTC.

The chain couples TRBV5-4 to TRBJ1-2; possible D gene TRBD1, 6 bases. This CDR3 is built from 13 residues. From germline, CDR1 is SGHNT and CDR2 YYREEE (reference sequence). Deletions cut 0 bases from V and 4 bases from J, with 7 bases between. CDR3 DNA: TGTGCCAGCAGCTTGGGGGGGCGCTATGGCTACACCTTC. It yields the protein CASSLGGRYGYTF.

The chain combines TRBV5-1 with TRBJ2-2, with 9 bases lining up with TRBD1. The CDR3 is 14 amino acids. The germline V gene has CDR1 SGHRS and CDR2 YFSETQ. Trimming cost V 4 bases and J 5 bases; bases outside gene matches: 3. CDR3 amino acids: CASSQGQGTGELFF. CDR3 bases: TGCGCCAGCAGCCAAGGACAGGGGACCGGGGAGCTGTTTTTT.

Notes on this clone: The identical CDR3 is also encoded by other nucleotide sequences in the sample. The chain joins TRBV5-1 to TRBJ2-5, with D perhaps matching TRBD1 (6 bases). This CDR3 spans 15 amino acids. Germline lookup yields CDR1 SGHRS and CDR2 YFSETQ. Trimming took off 0 bases at V and 4 bases at J, with 13 bases between the two ends. The CDR3 DNA follows: TGCGCCAGCAGCTTGGCCCCAGGGGTCGGAGAGACCCAGTACTTC. Translated: CASSLAPGVGETQYF.

This clone was found a few times. The J gene is TRBJ1-4, the V gene TRBV10-3; possible D gene TRBD1, 5 bases. Trimming left V 3 bases short and J 7 bases short, with 15 bases between. Germline lookup yields CDR1 ENHRY and CDR2 SYGVKD. This CDR3 has 15 amino acids. The CDR3 loop reads CAISEVSGLGEKLFF. DNA of the CDR3: TGTGCCATCAGTGAAGTATCAGGGCTTGGTGAAAAACTGTTTTTT.

The chain couples TRBV18 to TRBJ1-2; possible D gene TRBD1, 6 bases. The CDR3 has 15 residues. Per the germline V gene, CDR1 is KGHSH and CDR2 is LQKENI. Trimming removed 1 base from V and 4 bases from J, with 13 bases in between. CDR3 sequence (DNA): TGTGCCAGCTCACCACTTCAACAGGGCGGCTATGGCTACACCTTC. Encoded protein: CASSPLQQGGYGYTF.

The rearrangement links TRBV6-1 to TRBJ2-5, with a tentative D call TRBD2 (5 bases). The CDR3 extends over 14 amino acids. V was clipped by 2 bases and J by 5 bases, with 12 bases between them. Per germline, CDR1 MNHNS and CDR2 SASEGT. The CDR3 nucleotides read TGTGCCAGCAGTGAATTGGGAGTGGGGGAGACCCAGTACTTC. Translation gives CASSELGVGETQYF.

The chain uses TRBV5-6 and TRBJ2-1; 9 positions match TRBD1. J was trimmed by 9 bases and V by 0 bases; bases with no gene match: 16. Germline V gene lookup returns CDR1 SGHDT and CDR2 YYEEEE. This CDR3 is built from 18 residues. CDR3 region: CASSLAKGTGKRFSEQFF. The CDR3 DNA is TGTGCCAGCAGCTTGGCCAAGGGGACAGGGAAAAGATTTAGTGAGCAGTTCTTC.

Only one count was recorded for this clone. This chain uses TRBV30 with TRBJ2-5; TRBD1 aligns across 11 bases. This CDR3 has 14 amino acids. V gave up 5 bases and J gave up 3 bases; unmatched junction bases: 5. From germline, CDR1 is GTSNPN and CDR2 SVGIG (reference sequence). The CDR3 sequence is CAWGGQGVEETQYF. In DNA, the CDR3 is TGTGCCTGGGGGGGACAGGGGGTGGAAGAGACCCAGTACTTC.

The chain couples TRBV5-1 to TRBJ2-2, with 9 bases fitting TRBD1. Germline V lookup: CDR1 SGHRS, CDR2 YFSETQ. With 4 bases clipped from V and 4 bases from J, the junction kept 8 bases outside the gene matches. This CDR3 spans 16 amino acids. CDR3 residues: CASSLTGTGTTGELFF. In DNA form, the CDR3 reads TGCGCCAGCAGCCTTACCGGGACAGGGACCACCGGGGAGCTGTTTTTT.

The gene calls are TRBV7-2 and TRBJ1-5; 7 positions agree with TRBD1. The CDR3 extends over 16 amino acids. Trimming at V came to 1 base and at J to 4 bases, leaving 7 bases not matched to a gene. The germline V gene has CDR1 SGHTA and CDR2 FQGNSA. The CDR3: CASSLGPQTGNQPQHF. The CDR3 DNA sequence: TGTGCCAGCAGCTTAGGGCCGCAGACAGGGAATCAGCCCCAGCATTTT. Looking up the rest from reference TRBV7-2 and TRBJ1-5 gives the full variable domain: GAGVSQSPSNKVTEKGKDVELRCDPISGHTALYWYRQSLGQGLEFLIYFQGNSAPDKSGLPSDRFSAERTGGSVSTLTIQRTQQEDSAVYLCASSLGPQTGNQPQHFGDGTRLSIL.

The chain links TRBV5-8 to TRBJ2-3; tentative D call: TRBD1 (6 bases). Germline CDR1 and CDR2: SGHTS and YDEGEE. This CDR3 is built from 16 residues. Trimming took off 1 base at V and 6 bases at J, with 18 bases between the two ends. This CDR3 is CASSLSGRDIGDTQYF. DNA of the CDR3: TGTGCCAGCAGCTTGTCCGGACGGGACATTGGGGATACGCAGTATTTT.

The rearrangement uses TRBV7-2 and TRBJ2-7; TRBD1 matches at 8 bases. V trimming: 5 bases; J trimming: 4 bases; junction bases outside the gene matches: 10. CDR1 and CDR2 (germline): SGHTA, FQGNSA. CDR3 length: 15 residues. The CDR3 here is CASSLDRGSGYEQYF. The CDR3 DNA reads as TGTGCCAGCAGCCTCGACAGGGGAAGCGGATACGAGCAGTACTTC.

V is TRBV7-9 and J is TRBJ2-3; 8 nucleotides line up with TRBD2. Unmatched junction bases numbered 2, after V lost 3 bases and J lost 0 bases. The CDR3 covers 15 residues. The germline V gene encodes CDR1 SEHNR and CDR2 FQNEAQ (reference sequence). The CDR3 bases are TGTGCCAGCAGCTTTCGGGAGGGTAGCACAGATACGCAGTATTTT. Amino acid sequence: CASSFREGSTDTQYF.

CDR3 residues: CASSPGDRGMTEAFF. CDR3 DNA: TGTGCCAGTAGTCCTGGGGACAGGGGGATGACTGAAGCTTTCTTT. V and J are TRBV19 and TRBJ1-1; TRBD1 aligns across 11 bases. V gave up 5 bases and J gave up 5 bases; unmatched junction bases: 7. Germline lookup yields CDR1 LNHDA and CDR2 SQIVND (reference sequence). The length of the CDR3 is 15 residues.

The chain is built from TRBV5-1 and TRBJ1-1, with 8 nucleotides matching TRBD1. Germline V gene lookup returns CDR1 SGHRS and CDR2 YFSETQ. This CDR3 has 14 amino acids. J gave up 4 bases and V 5 bases, and 7 bases lay outside the gene matches. The CDR3 coding sequence is TGCGCCAGCAGGGCCACAGGGGGGAGCACTGAAGCTTTCTTT. Amino acid sequence: CASRATGGSTEAFF.